This T cell receptor beta chain was recorded in a study of T cell responses to AZD1222 COVID-19 vaccine. TCRdb's copy holds only in-frame clones and misses some; the assay was immunoSEQ multiplex PCR. The data show over 25,000 clones, 92% seen once. V lost 3 bases to trimming and J lost 4 bases, with 8 bases between them. The V gene's germline CDR1 is SEHNR and CDR2 FQNEAQ (reference sequence). This CDR3 has 13 amino acids. This receptor was taken from an adult who received the AZD1222 COVID-19 vaccine. The sequenced sample was peripheral blood, obtained 28 days after the second AZD1222 dose. The V and J genes are TRBV7-9 and TRBJ2-3, with D hard to call. The CDR3 DNA sequence: TGTGCCAGCAGCTTTATCTCGGCAGATACGCAGTATTTT. This gives the protein CASSFISADTQYF.